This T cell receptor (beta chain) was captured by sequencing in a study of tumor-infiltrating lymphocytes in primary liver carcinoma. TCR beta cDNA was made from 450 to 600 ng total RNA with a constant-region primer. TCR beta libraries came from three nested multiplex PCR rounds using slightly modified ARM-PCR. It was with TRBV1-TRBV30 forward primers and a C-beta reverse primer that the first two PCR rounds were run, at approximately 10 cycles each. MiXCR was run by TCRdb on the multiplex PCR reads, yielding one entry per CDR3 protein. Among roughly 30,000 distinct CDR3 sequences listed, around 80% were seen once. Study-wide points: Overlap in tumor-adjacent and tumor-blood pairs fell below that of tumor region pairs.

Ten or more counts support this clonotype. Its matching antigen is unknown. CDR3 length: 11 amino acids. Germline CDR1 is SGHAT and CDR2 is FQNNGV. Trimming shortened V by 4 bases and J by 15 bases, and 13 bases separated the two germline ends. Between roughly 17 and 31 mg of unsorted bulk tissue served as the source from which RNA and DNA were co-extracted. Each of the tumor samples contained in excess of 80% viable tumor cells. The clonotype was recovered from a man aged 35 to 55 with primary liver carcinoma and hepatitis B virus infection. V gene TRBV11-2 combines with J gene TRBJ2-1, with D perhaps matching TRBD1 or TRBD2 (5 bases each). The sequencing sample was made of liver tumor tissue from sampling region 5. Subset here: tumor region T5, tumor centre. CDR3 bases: TGTGCCAGCAGCTCCTTTGGGGGTCTGTTCTTC. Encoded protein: CASSSFGGLFF.